One and the same sample provided the 27 T cell receptor beta chains below, sequenced in a study of CD8 T cells in ankylosing spondylitis. Using its own MiXCR run on the 5' RACE reads, TCRdb lists one record per CDR3 protein. This sample has about 130,000 distinct CDR3 sequences, with roughly 9% found just once. The sample was blood, either unsorted or a sorted T cell fraction (not recorded which). The receptors come from a male donor with ankylosing spondylitis or in good health (not recorded which).

This clonotype was detected many times. This chain uses TRBV5-1 with TRBJ2-2; 9 bases match TRBD2. The CDR3 totals 17 residues. V lost 3 bases, J lost 5 bases, and 11 bases stayed unmatched. Germline V gene sequence: CDR1 SGHRS, CDR2 YFSETQ. CDR3 nucleotide sequence: TGCGCCAGCAGCTCCCGAGTCTTAGCGGGAGAAACCGGGGAGCTGTTTTTT. Protein sequence: CASSSRVLAGETGELFF.

This clonotype appeared many times. This chain connects TRBV12-3 or TRBV12-4 to TRBJ1-1, with D unresolved. The CDR3 contains 13 residues. Trimming removed 6 bases from V and 5 bases from J, with 13 bases in between. The DNA of the CDR3 is TGTGCCAGCAGGGGCCCCGGGAGGACTGAAGCTTTCTTT. As protein: CASRGPGRTEAFF.

This clonotype was counted once. The chain has TRBV7-8 and TRBJ1-2, with TRBD1 as a possible D gene (6 bases). This CDR3 has 15 amino acids. Trimming shortened V by 3 bases and J by 7 bases, and 18 bases separated the two germline ends. Germline loops: CDR1 SGHVS, CDR2 FQNEAQ. CDR3 in DNA: TGTGCCAGCAGCTTGCAGGACTACAGGGAGGCTGGCTACACCTTC. Its protein product is CASSLQDYREAGYTF.

In regard to this clonotype: With a much larger clone just one base away, this may be a read error. The V and J genes are TRBV27 and TRBJ2-7, with TRBD1 matching over 9 bases. There are 16 residues in the CDR3. CDR1 MNHEY and CDR2 SMNVEV come from the germline V gene (reference sequence). V gave up 4 bases and J gave up 3 bases; unmatched junction bases: 10. CDR3 protein: CASSSRLQGAIYEQYF. DNA of the CDR3: TGTGCCAGCAGTTCAAGATTACAGGGGGCAATCTACGAGCAGTACTTC.

V usage is TRBV20-1 and J usage is TRBJ2-1, with a possible D match to TRBD2 (5 bases). V was pared by 1 base and J by 2 bases, with 9 bases between. CDR1 DFQATT and CDR2 SNEGSKA come from the germline V gene (reference sequence). This CDR3 region has 14 residues. CDR3 residues: CSARVLAAYNEQFF. CDR3 coding DNA: TGCAGTGCTAGAGTTCTAGCAGCCTACAATGAGCAGTTCTTC.

This clonotype was detected many times. The chain recombines TRBV7-9 with TRBJ2-1, with 9 bases that match TRBD1. The V gene's germline CDR1 is SEHNR and CDR2 FQNEAQ (reference sequence). The CDR3 is made up of 16 amino acids. V was pared by 1 base and J by 14 bases, with 15 bases of the junction left unmatched. The CDR3, as DNA: TGTGCCAGCAGCTTAGTCCAGGGACAGGGATTTGGAAAGGAGTTCTTC. It yields the protein CASSLVQGQGFGKEFF.

This clonotype was found many times. The V call is TRBV11-2, the J call TRBJ2-1, with 14 bases identical to TRBD2. The CDR3 extends over 20 amino acids. The V gene's germline CDR1 is SGHAT and CDR2 FQNNGV. V was pared by 5 bases and J by 0 bases, with 12 bases of the junction left unmatched. The CDR3 loop reads CASSTGTSGSLLSSYNEQFF. CDR3 DNA sequence: TGTGCCAGCAGCACCGGGACTAGCGGGAGCCTTCTGAGCTCCTACAATGAGCAGTTCTTC.

This clonotype was counted at least ten times. CDR3 sequence reads: CASSYSSTSASSYNEQFF. The DNA for the CDR3 is TGTGCCAGCAGTTACTCCTCGACTAGCGCTAGCTCCTACAATGAGCAGTTCTTC. This rearrangement joins TRBV6-2 or TRBV6-3 to TRBJ2-1; 8 positions agree with TRBD2. The V gene end was trimmed by 0 bases and the J gene end by 0 bases; junction bases not matched to a gene: 7. Looked up from germline, CDR1 is MNHEY and CDR2 is SVGEGT. CDR3 length equals 18 residues.

This clonotype was counted many times. The J gene is TRBJ2-4, the V gene TRBV29-1; D is unclear. Germline-derived CDR1 and CDR2 are SQVTM and ANQGSEA. CDR3 length equals 13 residues. Trimming took 7 bases from V and 0 from J, leaving 10 bases between them. CDR3 in DNA: TGCAGCGCGTCTGGGGAAGCCAAAAACATTCAGTACTTC. It encodes CSASGEAKNIQYF.

A few counts support this clonotype. The chain joins TRBV5-1 to TRBJ2-3, with TRBD2 matching 10 bases. This CDR3 is built from 16 residues. Trimming took 0 bases from V and 2 from J; bases not matched to a gene: 3. Germline CDR1 is SGHRS and CDR2 is YFSETQ. The CDR3 is CASSLVTSGFTDTQYF. In DNA form, the CDR3 reads TGCGCCAGCAGCTTGGTGACTAGCGGGTTCACAGATACGCAGTATTTT.

The chain links TRBV2 to TRBJ2-2; perhaps TRBD1 as D (6 bases). V lost 4 bases and J 3 bases, leaving 15 bases between the germline ends. The germline V gene encodes CDR1 SNHLY and CDR2 FYNNEI. The CDR3 covers 16 residues. The DNA of the CDR3 is TGTGCCAGCAGTGTCGGTCAGGGGTTTTACACCGGGGAGCTGTTTTTT. As protein: CASSVGQGFYTGELFF.

The chain links TRBV7-2 to TRBJ2-3; TRBD2 agrees at 8 bases. Germline V gives CDR1 SGHTA, CDR2 FQGNSA. Losses at the gene ends were 4 bases for V and 4 bases for J; bases not matched to a gene: 4. There are 14 residues in the CDR3. CDR3 nucleotide sequence: TGTGCCAGCAGCTGGAGCGGGAGCCCAGATACGCAGTATTTT. Encoded protein: CASSWSGSPDTQYF.

This clonotype was counted ten times or more. CDR3: CASSYSARRQGGNTGELFF. The CDR3 nucleotides are TGTGCCAGCAGTTACTCGGCACGACGACAGGGGGGGAACACCGGGGAGCTGTTTTTT. The J gene is TRBJ2-2, the V gene TRBV6-2 or TRBV6-3; 9 nucleotides align to TRBD1. This CDR3 has 19 residues. V shed 0 bases, J shed 1 base, and the junction held 9 bases outside the gene matches. Germline lookup yields CDR1 MNHEY and CDR2 SVGEGT.

In its sample, this clonotype was seen many times. CDR3 in DNA: TGTGCCAGCAGCCAAGAGTGGGACGGAGCGAGATTTGGCTACACCTTC. This translates into CASSQEWDGARFGYTF. The rearrangement joins TRBV14 to TRBJ1-2, with a weak D call TRBD1 (5 bases). The germline V gene has CDR1 SGHDN and CDR2 FVKESK. Deletions cut 0 bases from V and 7 bases from J, with 18 bases between. The CDR3 is 16 residues long.

The chain recombines TRBV19 with TRBJ2-1; 11 positions match TRBD2. CDR1 is LNHDA and CDR2 is SQIVND in the germline V gene (reference sequence). The CDR3 is 15 amino acids. V shed 4 bases, J shed 7 bases, and the junction held 6 bases outside the gene matches. CDR3 residues: CASSRVAGGGNEQFF. CDR3 coding DNA: TGTGCCAGTAGTAGAGTAGCGGGAGGGGGTAATGAGCAGTTCTTC. The complete variable domain, with remaining parts taken from reference TRBV19 and TRBJ2-1, reads DGGITQSPKYLFRKEGQNVTLSCEQNLNHDAMYWYRQDPGQGLRLIYYSQIVNDFQKGDIAEGYSVSREKKESFPLTVTSAQKNPTAFYLCASSRVAGGGNEQFFGPGTRLTVL.

This clonotype was observed at least ten times. The germline gene is not matched at one end of the junction; a read error may be the cause. This chain links TRBV6-2 or TRBV6-3 with TRBJ1-6; D gene ambiguous. The CDR3 covers 12 residues. Germline values: CDR1 MNHEY, CDR2 SVGEGT. The CDR3 DNA is TGTGCCAGCAGAGAACCGGACGTGATCGTCGCCTTT. Translating gives CASREPDVIVAF.

The rearrangement joins TRBV7-2 to TRBJ1-2; possibly TRBD1 for D (6 bases). V shed 5 bases and J shed 7 bases, with 17 bases lying between them. The CDR3 has 14 amino acids. CDR1 is SGHTA and CDR2 is FQGNSA in the germline V gene. The CDR3 protein is CASSRDGGSSGYTF. CDR3 sequence (DNA): TGTGCCAGCAGCCGGGACGGGGGCTCTAGTGGCTACACCTTC.

This clonotype was seen ten or more times. V usage is TRBV20-1 and J usage is TRBJ2-1, with TRBD2 matching 13 bases. This CDR3 is 15 amino acids long. Trimming removed 3 bases from V and 4 bases from J; junction bases left unmatched: 3. CDR1 and CDR2 from the germline V gene are DFQATT and SNEGSKA (reference sequence). The CDR3 is CSARGTSGAYNEQFF. CDR3 in DNA: TGCAGTGCTAGGGGGACTAGCGGGGCGTACAATGAGCAGTTCTTC.

This clonotype has ten or more counts. CDR3 sequence reads: CASSNNWYEQYF. The CDR3 region has the DNA TGTGCCAGCAGCAACAATTGGTACGAGCAGTACTTC. The chain uses TRBV7-2 and TRBJ2-7; D remains unclear. V was cut by 5 bases and J by 4 bases, with 9 bases left in between. This CDR3 has 12 residues. The germline gives CDR1 SGHTA, CDR2 FQGNSA.

Ten or more counts support this clonotype. The V and J genes are TRBV2 and TRBJ2-2; 8 bases are a match to TRBD1. There are 16 residues in the CDR3. Germline CDR1 SNHLY, CDR2 FYNNEI. V was pared by 2 bases and J by 5 bases, with 7 bases of the junction left unmatched. The chain's CDR3 is CASSESLRQGTGELFF. DNA for the CDR3: TGTGCCAGCAGTGAAAGTCTGAGACAGGGGACCGGGGAGCTGTTTTTT.

This clonotype occurred a few times. The chain combines TRBV7-3 with TRBJ2-1, with TRBD1 identical over 10 bases. Per germline, CDR1 SGHTA and CDR2 FQGTGA. The CDR3 extends over 14 amino acids. With V trimmed by 3 bases and J by 5 bases, 1 base remained unmatched. CDR3 in amino acids: CASSFGTGDNEQFF. The CDR3 nucleotides are TGTGCCAGCAGCTTCGGGACAGGGGACAATGAGCAGTTCTTC.

This clonotype was detected ten times or more. The rearrangement joins TRBV5-1 to TRBJ2-7; 7 bases match TRBD1. J was trimmed by 2 bases and V by 4 bases; bases with no gene match: 6. From germline, CDR1 is SGHRS and CDR2 YFSETQ. The CDR3 covers 14 residues. CDR3 DNA: TGCGCCAGCAGCCCCGGGGACAGACCCTACGAGCAGTACTTC. This encodes CASSPGDRPYEQYF.

This clonotype was picked up many times. V gene TRBV20-1 combines with J gene TRBJ2-7, with 7 bases fitting TRBD1. There are 12 residues in the CDR3. The V gene's germline CDR1 is DFQATT and CDR2 SNEGSKA (reference sequence). J gave up 5 bases and V 5 bases, and 6 bases lay outside the gene matches. This chain's CDR3 is CSAGGQEDEQYF. In nucleotides, the CDR3 is TGCAGTGCTGGAGGACAGGAGGACGAGCAGTACTTC.

The chain is built from TRBV12-3 or TRBV12-4 and TRBJ1-1, with D possibly matching TRBD1 (5 bases). V was shortened by 7 bases and J by 4 bases, with 10 bases between the two germline ends. The CDR3 spans 12 residues. For the CDR3, the DNA is TGTGCCAGCACGGGGGGTGTCACTGAAGCTTTCTTT. The encoded protein is CASTGGVTEAFF.

This clonotype was observed at least ten times. The chain couples TRBV3-1 to TRBJ2-7; 10 positions agree with TRBD2. The CDR3 consists of 14 residues. V dropped 5 bases and J dropped 3; count of bases not matched to a gene: 4. Germline loops: CDR1 LGHDT, CDR2 YNNKEL (reference sequence). CDR3 bases: TGTGCCAGCAGCGGACTAGCGGATGACTACGAGCAGTACTTC. Protein sequence: CASSGLADDYEQYF.

This clonotype was seen more than once but under ten times. DNA for the CDR3: TGTGCCACCAGCAGAGATTTAGCGGGAGGGTACAATGAGCAGTTCTTC. It is translated as CATSRDLAGGYNEQFF. The rearrangement links TRBV15 to TRBJ2-1; TRBD2 aligns across 11 bases. With 0 bases clipped from V and 4 bases from J, the junction kept 2 bases outside the gene matches. This CDR3 comprises 16 residues. CDR1 and CDR2 (germline): LNHNV, YYDKDF (reference sequence).

This clonotype was counted at least ten times. The rearrangement links TRBV28 to TRBJ1-2, with 7 bases identical to TRBD1. The CDR3 is 15 amino acids. Germline-derived CDR1 and CDR2 are MDHEN and SYDVKM. Losses at the gene ends were 8 bases for V and 4 bases for J; bases not matched to a gene: 13. Here the CDR3 reads CASFGQVETSYGYTF. CDR3 nucleotide sequence: TGTGCCAGCTTCGGACAGGTCGAAACCTCCTATGGCTACACCTTC.